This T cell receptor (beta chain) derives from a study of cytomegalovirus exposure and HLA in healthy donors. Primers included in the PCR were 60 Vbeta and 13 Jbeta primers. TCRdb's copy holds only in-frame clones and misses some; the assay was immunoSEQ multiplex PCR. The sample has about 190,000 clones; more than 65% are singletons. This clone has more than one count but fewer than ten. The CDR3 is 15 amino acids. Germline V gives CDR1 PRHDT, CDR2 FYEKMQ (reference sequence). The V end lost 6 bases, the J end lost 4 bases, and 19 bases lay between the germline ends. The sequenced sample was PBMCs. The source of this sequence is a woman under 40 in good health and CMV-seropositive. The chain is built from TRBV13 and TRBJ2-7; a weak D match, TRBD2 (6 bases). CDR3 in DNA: TGTGCCAGCAGTGGGTGGGGCAACGGGGGTTACGAGCAGTACTTC. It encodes CASSGWGNGGYEQYF.